The 22 T cell receptor beta chains given below trace back to one sample, sequenced in a study of T cells after yellow fever vaccination. MiXCR was run by TCRdb on the 5' RACE reads, yielding one entry per CDR3 protein. The table has fewer than 350,000 distinct CDR3 sequences, approximately 4.5% seen once. Sequencing used PBMCs, obtained 15 days after the yellow fever booster vaccination. These receptors came from a man between 18 and 29 years old who received the YFV17D yellow fever vaccine.

The chain employs TRBV30 and TRBJ1-4; no firm D call. The V end was cut by 3 bases, the J end by 0 bases, with 11 bases between. Per germline, CDR1 GTSNPN and CDR2 SVGIG (reference sequence). The CDR3 covers 15 residues. The CDR3 region has the DNA TGTGCCTGGAGCGCACTCGCTGCAACTAATGAAAAACTGTTTTTT. This codes for CAWSALAATNEKLFF.

This clonotype occurred a few times. The chain links TRBV28 to TRBJ1-2; weak D call: TRBD1 (5 bases). The CDR3 sequence is 12 residues long. Per the germline V gene, CDR1 is MDHEN and CDR2 is SYDVKM. The germline V and J ends were trimmed by 3 bases and 8 bases, with 10 bases remaining between them. The CDR3 region is CASSFGGWGYTF. DNA of the CDR3: TGTGCCAGCAGTTTCGGGGGATGGGGCTACACCTTC.

This clonotype was seen a handful of times. The chain links TRBV7-2 to TRBJ2-7; 7 bases match TRBD2. Germline V gives CDR1 SGHTA, CDR2 FQGNSA. This CDR3 region has 15 residues. V shed 1 base, J shed 2 bases, and the junction held 5 bases outside the gene matches. CDR3 residues: CASSLVSSGTYEQYF. Here the CDR3 DNA reads TGTGCCAGCAGCTTAGTTTCTAGCGGTACCTACGAGCAGTACTTC.

This clonotype was seen a handful of times. CDR3 sequence reads: CATSFRVQLTDTQYF. CDR3 in DNA: TGTGCCACCAGCTTCCGGGTCCAACTCACAGATACGCAGTATTTT. The chain recombines TRBV15 with TRBJ2-3; D remains unclear. Trimming pared 5 bases from V and 2 bases from J, leaving 14 bases between. CDR3 length: 15 amino acids. Germline V gives CDR1 LNHNV, CDR2 YYDKDF (reference sequence).

This clonotype appeared a few times. The chain is built from TRBV4-1 and TRBJ2-7, with TRBD2 as a possible D gene (5 bases). V lost 3 bases, J lost 5 bases, and 11 bases lay in between. The CDR3 length is 13 residues. Germline V gene sequence: CDR1 MGHRA, CDR2 YSYEKL. The CDR3 reads CASSQAPRDEQYF. In DNA, the CDR3 is TGCGCCAGCAGCCAGGCCCCGAGGGACGAGCAGTACTTC.

This clonotype was observed many times. The chain has TRBV20-1 and TRBJ1-1; no clear D gene. The CDR3 contains 12 residues. Germline-derived CDR1 and CDR2 are DFQATT and SNEGSKA (reference sequence). V lost 5 bases and J lost 0, with 7 bases in between. The chain's CDR3 is CSAGGVNTEAFF. DNA of the CDR3: TGCAGTGCTGGTGGGGTGAACACTGAAGCTTTCTTT.

This sequence joins TRBV29-1 and TRBJ2-4; maybe TRBD2 (6 bases). This CDR3 has 13 residues. The ends were cut back, 5 bases at V and 7 bases at J, with 15 bases in the middle. CDR1 SQVTM and CDR2 ANQGSEA come from the germline V gene. The CDR3 sequence is CSVIRDFGNIQYF. CDR3 in DNA: TGCAGCGTTATCCGGGACTTCGGGAACATTCAGTACTTC. Full variable domain (missing parts from reference TRBV29-1 and TRBJ2-4): SAVISQKPSRDICQRGTSLTIQCQVDSQVTMMFWYRQQPGQSLTLIATANQGSEATYESGFVIDKFPISRPNLTFSTLTVSNMSPEDSSIYLCSVIRDFGNIQYFGAGTRLSVL.

The V gene is TRBV14, the J gene TRBJ1-2; 9 positions agree with TRBD1. Germline V gene data show CDR1 as SGHDN and CDR2 as FVKESK. This CDR3 is built from 15 residues. With V trimmed by 3 bases and J by 8 bases, 10 bases remained unmatched. CDR3 nucleotide sequence: TGTGCCAGCAGCCACGAAGGACAGGGGTTCTGGGGCTACACCTTC. The encoded protein is CASSHEGQGFWGYTF.

This sequence joins TRBV6-2 or TRBV6-3 and TRBJ1-5; tentative D call: TRBD1 (6 bases). V was pared by 2 bases and J by 0 bases, with 20 bases between. Germline V CDR1 and CDR2: MNHEY, SVGEGT. The CDR3 has 19 amino acids. This CDR3 is CASSYDGDKSPSSNQPQHF. In nucleotides, the CDR3 is TGTGCCAGCAGTTACGATGGGGACAAAAGTCCGAGTAGCAATCAGCCCCAGCATTTT.

This clonotype was observed many times. The chain employs TRBV6-2 or TRBV6-3 and TRBJ2-5; D call uncertain. The CDR3 spans 14 residues. V lost 6 bases and J lost 2, with 13 bases in between. The germline CDR1 and CDR2 sequences are MNHEY and SVGEGT. CDR3 sequence: CASSLQSPQETQYF. CDR3 in DNA: TGTGCCAGCAGCCTACAGAGCCCTCAAGAGACCCAGTACTTC.

This clonotype turned up a few times. V is TRBV12-3 or TRBV12-4 and J is TRBJ1-1, with 12 bases fitting TRBD1. The CDR3 is made up of 19 amino acids. The J segment lost 2 bases and the V segment lost 6 bases, leaving 16 bases of the junction unmatched. The CDR3 here is CASSPLEWDRGRINTEAFF. The CDR3 nucleotides are TGTGCCAGCAGCCCCCTCGAATGGGACAGGGGGCGTATAAACACTGAAGCTTTCTTT.

Ten or more counts support this clonotype. This chain uses TRBV7-6 with TRBJ1-1; no firm D call. The ends were cut back, 5 bases at V and 0 bases at J, with 7 bases in the middle. Looked up from germline, CDR1 is SGHVS and CDR2 is FNYEAQ. The CDR3 has 13 amino acids. This CDR3 is CASSQTVNTEAFF. The CDR3 DNA is TGTGCCAGCAGCCAAACTGTGAACACTGAAGCTTTCTTT.

The chain recombines TRBV6-4 with TRBJ1-5; perhaps TRBD1 as D (6 bases). Germline V gene sequence: CDR1 MRHNA, CDR2 SNTAGT. The CDR3 contains 13 residues. V lost 5 bases, J lost 1 base, and 6 bases lay in between. As DNA, the CDR3 is TGTGCCAGCAGTACAGGGAGCAATCAGCCCCAGCATTTT. Translation gives CASSTGSNQPQHF.

The sample holds a few counts of this clonotype. The rearrangement uses TRBV19 and TRBJ1-1; tentatively, D is TRBD1 (5 bases). CDR3 size: 12 residues. V was pared by 8 bases and J by 6 bases, with 13 bases between. The germline CDR1 and CDR2 sequences are LNHDA and SQIVND (reference sequence). CDR3 nucleotides: TGTGCCAGTTCTCAGGGTAGCGCTGAAGCTTTCTTT. Protein sequence: CASSQGSAEAFF.

This clonotype has ten or more counts. The rearrangement links TRBV7-2 to TRBJ2-3; weak D call: TRBD2 (5 bases). Looked up from germline, CDR1 is SGHTA and CDR2 is FQGNSA. Trimming took 5 bases from V and 0 from J, leaving 12 bases between them. The CDR3 extends over 15 amino acids. CDR3 sequence: CASSPRETSTDTQYF. The CDR3 DNA reads TGTGCCAGCAGCCCTAGGGAGACTAGCACAGATACGCAGTATTTT.

V and J are TRBV20-1 and TRBJ2-1; D is uncertain. Trimming stripped 1 base from V and 3 bases from J, with 4 bases between. The CDR3 spans 12 residues. CDR1 is DFQATT, CDR2 SNEGSKA, per germline (reference sequence). Written as DNA, the CDR3 is TGCAGTGCTAGAGGCAGCTACAATGAGCAGTTCTTC. Translating it yields CSARGSYNEQFF.

This clonotype was observed a handful of times. This chain uses TRBV18 with TRBJ1-5; D gene unclear. CDR3 length: 15 residues. Between the trimmed V and J ends, which lost 6 bases and 5 bases, there was a span of 17 bases. From germline, CDR1 is KGHSH and CDR2 LQKENI. The chain's CDR3 is CASSLVDRPHQPQHF. In nucleotides, the CDR3 is TGTGCCAGCTCCCTCGTGGACCGCCCTCATCAGCCCCAGCATTTT.

The chain has TRBV20-1 and TRBJ1-5; no definite D call. Germline V lookup: CDR1 DFQATT, CDR2 SNEGSKA (reference sequence). The CDR3 totals 15 residues. V shed 3 bases and J shed 0 bases, with 12 bases lying between them. The CDR3 spells CSASPAGISNQPQHF. CDR3 nucleotides: TGCAGTGCTAGCCCGGCCGGTATTAGCAATCAGCCCCAGCATTTT.

This clonotype was found many times. The rearrangement uses TRBV5-1 and TRBJ2-5; 10 nucleotides line up with TRBD2. Unmatched junction bases numbered 5, after V lost 6 bases and J lost 3 bases. The CDR3 totals 14 residues. Germline CDR1 is SGHRS and CDR2 is YFSETQ. DNA for the CDR3: TGCGCCAGCAAACCGGGACTAGCGAAAGAGACCCAGTACTTC. As protein: CASKPGLAKETQYF.

This clonotype was found a few times. The chain combines TRBV9 with TRBJ2-6; no firm D call. V lost 4 bases, J lost 0 bases, and 5 bases lay in between. Per germline, CDR1 SGDLS and CDR2 YYNGEE. The length of the CDR3 is 14 residues. The CDR3 region has the DNA TGTGCCAGCAGCCGGAGCTCTGGGGCCAACGTCCTGACTTTC. Translation gives CASSRSSGANVLTF. Using reference TRBV9 and TRBJ2-6 for the parts outside the CDR3, the full variable domain is DSGVTQTPKHLITATGQRVTLRCSPRSGDLSVYWYQQSLDQGLQFLIQYYNGEERAKGNILERFSAQQFPDLHSELNLSSLELGDSALYFCASSRSSGANVLTFGAGSRLTVL.

This clonotype occurred a few times. The chain employs TRBV5-1 and TRBJ2-7, with D possibly TRBD1 on 6 matching bases. The CDR3 totals 14 residues. V was trimmed by 0 bases and J by 6 bases, leaving 13 bases between them. Germline V CDR1 and CDR2: SGHRS, YFSETQ. The CDR3, as DNA: TGCGCCAGCAGCTTGGGGACAGCTTTTAGCGAGCAGTACTTC. It codes for CASSLGTAFSEQYF.

Here the CDR3 DNA reads TGCGCCAGCAGCCTCAACCCAGGACAGGACTACGAGCAGTACTTC. Protein product: CASSLNPGQDYEQYF. This chain connects TRBV4-3 to TRBJ2-7, with TRBD1 matching 7 bases. The germline V gene has CDR1 LGHNA and CDR2 YSLEER. V lost 4 bases to trimming and J lost 3 bases; unmatched junction nucleotides: 9. This CDR3 region has 15 residues.